This TCR beta chain comes out of a study of T-cell memory formation after mild COVID-19. TCRdb passed the 5' RACE reads through MiXCR, listing each CDR3 protein once. The sample carries more than 250,000 distinct CDR3 sequences, over 15% recorded once. This clonotype was found a few times. The CDR3 spans 16 residues. Germline CDR1 reads SGDLS; CDR2 reads YYNGEE. V trimming: 3 bases; J trimming: 6 bases; junction bases outside the gene matches: 14. The sequence was obtained from a man younger than 30 who had mild COVID-19 (a few samples of this study predate the infection). Cell type and time point are not known. This rearrangement joins TRBV9 to TRBJ1-1; 7 bases line up with TRBD1. The sample comprised PBMCs or a T cell subset sorted from them (not recorded which). The CDR3 is CASSAHDREAWAEAFF. In DNA form, the CDR3 reads TGTGCCAGCAGCGCCCACGACAGGGAAGCTTGGGCTGAAGCTTTCTTT.